This entry is about one T cell receptor beta chain. Its antigen is currently unknown. This sample is drawn from a study of beta chain features in type 1 diabetes. Every bit of the isolated RNA underwent reverse transcription, so sequencing read expressed TCRB transcripts. An average roughly 3.6 million reads came from naive, central memory and regulatory T cell samples. Generated by immunoSEQ multiplex PCR, the TCRdb table keeps only in-frame clones and is missing some. Found here are 600,000 to 700,000 clones, about an eighth of them singletons; the top ten hold 0.02% to 0.025%. It was one heparinised blood draw, averaging approximately 100 mL, that each donor gave. Sorted cells reached over 95% purity in every population. Broader study findings: Significant though moderate, a shortening of TCRB CDR3s appeared in all four CD4+ subsets of Type 1 diabetes patients. Shorter templates may be favored by PCR, equally so in patients and controls.

Sequenced input: naive CD4+ T cells from blood. The TCR comes from a man younger than 35 with type 1 diabetes.

CDR3: CASSAWTGGSVNTEAFF. In DNA form, the CDR3 reads TGTGCCAGCAGCGCGTGGACAGGGGGCTCTGTGAACACTGAAGCTTTCTTT. The chain uses TRBV9 and TRBJ1-1, with TRBD1 matching 11 bases. The CDR3 totals 17 residues. J lost 0 bases, V lost 3 bases, and 7 bases had no gene match. Germline V gives CDR1 SGDLS, CDR2 YYNGEE.